This T cell receptor beta chain was sequenced in a study of patients and donors after allogeneic stem cell transplantation. TCRdb re-called the RT-PCR reads through MiXCR, storing one row per CDR3 protein. The table has roughly 880,000 distinct CDR3 sequences, roughly 17% seen once; the top ten hold 5% to 6.5%. This TCR was recovered from a human donor who was either an allogeneic HSCT recipient or a stem cell or donor lymphocyte infusion donor (not recorded which). It is not recorded whose cells these are; they may come from a transplant donor. The sample consisted of blood, either unsorted or a sorted T cell fraction (not recorded which).

This CDR3 is CASSLGKGAFF. The CDR3, as DNA: TGTGCCAGCAGCTTGGGCAAGGGGGCTTTCTTT. This chain links TRBV7-2 with TRBJ1-1; a possible D gene is TRBD1 (5 bases). The CDR3 loop spans 11 amino acids. Trimming removed 3 bases from V and 11 bases from J, with 10 bases in between. Germline lookup yields CDR1 SGHTA and CDR2 FQGNSA. Using reference TRBV7-2 and TRBJ1-1 for the parts outside the CDR3, the full variable domain is GAGVSQSPSNKVTEKGKDVELRCDPISGHTALYWYRQSLGQGLEFLIYFQGNSAPDKSGLPSDRFSAERTGGSVSTLTIQRTQQEDSAVYLCASSLGKGAFFGQGTRLTVV.